These 25 T cell receptor beta chains were sequenced from one sample in a study of T cells in Graves' hyperthyroidism and ophthalmopathy. The investigators amplified TCR beta CDR3 regions from RNA transcripts. During a first-round RT-PCR of the TCR CDR3, the HTBI primer set was used. TCRdb re-analysed the multiplex PCR reads in MiXCR, keeping a single row per CDR3 protein. Found here are some 700,000 distinct CDR3 sequences, around a sixth of them singletons; the top ten hold less than 20%. The material sequenced was blood. The receptors come from a man aged 50 to 59 with Graves' hyperthyroidism.

Ten or more counts support this clonotype. The chain employs TRBV20-1 and TRBJ2-7; 10 nucleotides match TRBD2. Germline V gene data show CDR1 as DFQATT and CDR2 as SNEGSKA (reference sequence). The CDR3 extends over 15 amino acids. The J segment lost 5 bases and the V segment lost 5 bases, leaving 12 bases of the junction unmatched. The CDR3 DNA is TGCAGTGCTGGGCTTCCTAGCGGGGGCTTGAACGAGCAGTACTTC. It encodes CSAGLPSGGLNEQYF.

This clonotype appeared a few times. V and J are TRBV9 and TRBJ1-3; the match to TRBD1 covers 7 bases. The CDR3 extends over 16 amino acids. Looked up from germline, CDR1 is SGDLS and CDR2 is YYNGEE. The V segment lost 3 bases and the J segment 0 bases; nucleotides outside the gene matches: 6. CDR3: CASSGEGAGSGNTIYF. CDR3 nucleotide sequence: TGTGCCAGCAGCGGGGAGGGGGCTGGCTCTGGAAACACCATATATTTT.

The chain joins TRBV19 to TRBJ1-6, with 7 bases matching TRBD1. CDR3 size: 16 residues. Germline CDR1 LNHDA, CDR2 SQIVND (reference sequence). V was pared by 6 bases and J by 6 bases, with 11 bases of the junction left unmatched. This CDR3 is CASSPLLQGSNSPLHF. The CDR3 DNA follows: TGTGCCAGTAGCCCCCTCTTACAGGGGTCTAATTCACCCCTCCACTTT.

Many counts were recorded for this clonotype. This sequence joins TRBV29-1 and TRBJ2-1, with D perhaps matching TRBD1 (5 bases). Germline CDR1 reads SQVTM; CDR2 reads ANQGSEA. The V end was cut by 3 bases, the J end by 1 base, with 22 bases between. CDR3 length: 18 amino acids. Here the CDR3 DNA reads TGCAGCGTTGATGGGGCCAGTCCAACAGTCAGGTCCTACAATGAGCAGTTCTTC. This translates into CSVDGASPTVRSYNEQFF.

This clonotype was counted ten times or more. The V call is TRBV11-2, the J call TRBJ2-7; 10 bases are shared with TRBD2. Germline V gene sequence: CDR1 SGHAT, CDR2 FQNNGV. Trimming removed 0 bases from V and 3 bases from J; junction bases left unmatched: 5. The CDR3 is 16 residues long. CDR3 protein: CASSLDLTSGIYEQYF. The DNA of the CDR3 is TGTGCCAGCAGCTTAGATCTAACTAGCGGGATCTACGAGCAGTACTTC. Combining the CDR3 with reference TRBV11-2 and TRBJ2-7 gives the whole variable domain EAGVAQSPRYKIIEKRQSVAFWCNPISGHATLYWYQQILGQGPKLLIQFQNNGVVDDSQLPKDRFSAERLKGVDSTLKIQPAKLEDSAVYLCASSLDLTSGIYEQYFGPGTRLTVT.

This clonotype has just a few counts. CDR3 amino acids: CASSSRGVHNEQFF. CDR3 sequence (DNA): TGTGCCAGCAGTTCCCGGGGGGTACACAATGAGCAGTTCTTC. The chain recombines TRBV28 with TRBJ2-1; 7 nucleotides align to TRBD2. This CDR3 has 14 residues. V gave up 4 bases and J gave up 5 bases; unmatched junction bases: 5. Per the germline V gene, CDR1 is MDHEN and CDR2 is SYDVKM.

The chain carries TRBV6-1 and TRBJ2-1, with 11 bases identical to TRBD2. The CDR3 length is 14 residues. Germline CDR1 MNHNS, CDR2 SASEGT. With 7 bases clipped from V and 6 bases from J, the junction kept 5 bases outside the gene matches. The CDR3 spells CASKGSGRANEQFF. The DNA of the CDR3 is TGTGCCAGCAAGGGTAGCGGGAGGGCCAATGAGCAGTTCTTC.

This chain joins TRBV3-1 and TRBJ2-1, with 10 bases aligning to TRBD1. V shed 6 bases, J shed 7 bases, and the junction held 9 bases outside the gene matches. CDR1 and CDR2 from the germline V gene are LGHDT and YNNKEL (reference sequence). The CDR3 totals 15 residues. The CDR3 bases are TGTGCCAGCAGTTTCCCGGGACAGGGGCAAAATGAGCAGTTCTTC. As protein: CASSFPGQGQNEQFF.

There are many counts of this clonotype. The V call is TRBV7-3, the J call TRBJ2-1, with D hard to call. This CDR3 has 13 residues. V lost 6 bases to trimming and J lost 6 bases, with 12 bases between them. Per the germline V gene, CDR1 is SGHTA and CDR2 is FQGTGA. The CDR3 bases are TGTGCCAGCAGTTTGACTGGTTTCAATGAGCAGTTCTTC. Residues: CASSLTGFNEQFF. Looking up the rest from reference TRBV7-3 and TRBJ2-1 gives the full variable domain: GAGVSQTPSNKVTEKGKYVELRCDPISGHTALYWYRQSLGQGPEFLIYFQGTGAADDSGLPNDRFFAVRPEGSVSTLKIQRTERGDSAVYLCASSLTGFNEQFFGPGTRLTVL.

Of note for this clonotype: A much larger clonotype is one base distant, so this may be a read error. This sequence joins TRBV15 and TRBJ2-1; D possibly corresponds to TRBD2 (7 bases). CDR1 and CDR2 (germline): LNHNV, YYDKDF (reference sequence). The CDR3 runs to 16 residues. Trimming stripped 0 bases from V and 2 bases from J, with 11 bases between. The CDR3 here is CATSRDTGGPYNEQFF. The CDR3 nucleotides are TGTGCCACCAGCAGAGATACGGGGGGCCCCTACAATGAGCAGTTCTTC. The variable domain in full, completed from reference TRBV15 and TRBJ2-1, reads DAMVIQNPRYQVTQFGKPVTLSCSQTLNHNVMYWYQQKSSQAPKLLFHYYDKDFNNEADTPDNFQSRRPNTSFCFLDIRSPGLGDTAMYLCATSRDTGGPYNEQFFGPGTRLTVL.

The chain couples TRBV20-1 to TRBJ2-5; D perhaps matches TRBD2 (6 bases). V was cut by 5 bases and J by 3 bases, with 10 bases left in between. Germline loops: CDR1 DFQATT, CDR2 SNEGSKA (reference sequence). The CDR3 has 12 residues. In DNA form, the CDR3 reads TGCAGTGCTGGGACTCCAGAAGAGACCCAGTACTTC. Amino acids: CSAGTPEETQYF.

This clonotype has a handful of counts. The V and J genes are TRBV19 and TRBJ1-1, with D tentatively TRBD1 (6 bases). V was shortened by 7 bases and J by 0 bases, with 18 bases between the two germline ends. The germline gives CDR1 LNHDA, CDR2 SQIVND (reference sequence). The CDR3 is 16 residues long. In DNA form, the CDR3 reads TGTGCCAGTACTCCTTTGGGGGGGCGCGTGAACACTGAAGCTTTCTTT. Translating gives CASTPLGGRVNTEAFF.

In this sample, this clonotype turned up a few times. This rearrangement joins TRBV20-1 to TRBJ1-3, with unresolved D. The CDR3 is 13 residues long. Germline V gene data show CDR1 as DFQATT and CDR2 as SNEGSKA (reference sequence). V shed 2 bases and J shed 1 base, with 6 bases lying between them. As DNA, the CDR3 is TGCAGTGCTAGAATTCGATCTGGAAACACCATATATTTT. Amino acid sequence: CSARIRSGNTIYF.

This clonotype was counted between two and nine times. The chain uses TRBV6-2 or TRBV6-3 and TRBJ2-5, with 10 positions matching TRBD1. Germline V gives CDR1 MNHEY, CDR2 SVGEGT. CDR3 length: 15 residues. Trimming at V came to 5 bases and at J to 5 bases, leaving 8 bases not matched to a gene. Here the CDR3 reads CASSARDRGRETQYF. The CDR3 DNA reads as TGTGCCAGCAGTGCTAGGGACAGGGGAAGGGAGACCCAGTACTTC.

This clonotype was seen ten or more times. V usage is TRBV29-1 and J usage is TRBJ1-1, with D perhaps matching TRBD1 (5 bases). The CDR3 sequence is 12 residues long. The V gene lost 6 bases and the J gene lost 0 bases, with 8 bases spanning the gap. CDR1 SQVTM and CDR2 ANQGSEA come from the germline V gene. The CDR3 is CSVSRVNTEAFF. Here the CDR3 DNA reads TGCAGCGTAAGCAGGGTGAACACTGAAGCTTTCTTT.

The CDR3 protein is CASSSSSGAYYNEQFF. CDR3 DNA: TGTGCCAGCTCCTCTTCTAGCGGAGCCTACTACAATGAGCAGTTCTTC. The V call is TRBV27, the J call TRBJ2-1; 7 positions match TRBD2. Germline loops: CDR1 MNHEY, CDR2 SMNVEV (reference sequence). CDR3 length: 16 residues. V lost 8 bases to trimming and J lost 3 bases; unmatched junction nucleotides: 13.

Many counts were recorded for this clonotype. J is TRBJ2-7 and V is TRBV6-2 or TRBV6-3; the match to TRBD2 covers 10 bases. This CDR3 has 14 residues. The germline V gene encodes CDR1 MNHEY and CDR2 SVGEGT. With 6 bases clipped from V and 1 base from J, the junction kept 3 bases outside the gene matches. This CDR3 reads CASSVSGRSYEQYF. The CDR3 coding sequence is TGTGCCAGCAGCGTTAGCGGGAGGTCCTACGAGCAGTACTTC.

Of note for this clonotype: The junction departs from germline at one end; a sequencing error may be responsible. V and J are TRBV6-1 and TRBJ2-5; 9 bases match TRBD2. Germline V gene sequence: CDR1 MNHNS, CDR2 SASEGT. The CDR3 consists of 15 residues. CDR3 sequence (DNA): TGTGACAGCAGTGCGGTACTAGCGGGTCAAGAGACCCAGTACTTC. This gives the protein CDSSAVLAGQETQYF.

This clonotype came up a few times. The chain combines TRBV18 with TRBJ1-1, with 10 bases fitting TRBD1. Trimming cost V 3 bases and J 2 bases; bases outside gene matches: 6. The germline V gene encodes CDR1 KGHSH and CDR2 LQKENI. The CDR3 contains 16 residues. The CDR3 loop reads CASSPRDRGPNTEAFF. The DNA of the CDR3 is TGTGCCAGCTCACCCCGTGACAGGGGGCCTAACACTGAAGCTTTCTTT.

This clonotype has a handful of counts. V and J are TRBV19 and TRBJ2-3, with D unclear. The CDR3 is made up of 15 amino acids. Trimming pared 6 bases from V and 2 bases from J, leaving 15 bases between. Germline V gene data show CDR1 as LNHDA and CDR2 as SQIVND (reference sequence). CDR3 residues: CASSDAIIPTDTQYF. CDR3 bases: TGTGCCAGTAGCGACGCGATTATACCCACAGATACGCAGTATTTT. The full variable domain, with the rest looked up from reference TRBV19 and TRBJ2-3, is DGGITQSPKYLFRKEGQNVTLSCEQNLNHDAMYWYRQDPGQGLRLIYYSQIVNDFQKGDIAEGYSVSREKKESFPLTVTSAQKNPTAFYLCASSDAIIPTDTQYFGPGTRLTVL.

This clonotype has ten or more counts. V gene TRBV24-1 combines with J gene TRBJ1-2, with 8 bases aligning to TRBD1. This CDR3 is built from 13 residues. The trim removed 5 bases at V and 5 bases at J, leaving 3 bases unmatched. Germline V gives CDR1 KGHDR, CDR2 SFDVKD. In DNA, the CDR3 is TGTGCCACCAGTGGGCAGGGGGCGTATGGCTACACCTTC. It is translated as CATSGQGAYGYTF.

The chain links TRBV6-5 to TRBJ2-5, with D possibly being TRBD2 (6 bases). Germline values: CDR1 MNHEY, CDR2 SVGAGI. The ends were cut back, 2 bases at V and 2 bases at J, with 12 bases in the middle. The CDR3 consists of 15 residues. CDR3 in amino acids: CASSYGTSLQETQYF. DNA for the CDR3: TGTGCCAGCAGTTACGGTACTAGCCTTCAAGAGACCCAGTACTTC.

The chain joins TRBV6-5 to TRBJ1-1, with a possible D match to TRBD1 (5 bases). The germline V gene has CDR1 MNHEY and CDR2 SVGAGI. This CDR3 spans 14 amino acids. With 1 base removed from V and 5 bases from J, the gap between germline ends came to 11 bases. In DNA, the CDR3 is TGTGCCAGCAGTTACTTTCCAGGGCGGACTGAAGCTTTCTTT. Protein: CASSYFPGRTEAFF.

This clonotype was detected ten times or more. The rearrangement joins TRBV27 to TRBJ2-1; 12 bases are a match to TRBD2. Germline V gene sequence: CDR1 MNHEY, CDR2 SMNVEV (reference sequence). The CDR3 totals 15 residues. J lost 4 bases, V lost 3 bases, and 1 base had no gene match. CDR3 in amino acids: CASSFGLAGYNEQFF. The CDR3 DNA is TGTGCCAGCAGTTTCGGACTAGCGGGGTACAATGAGCAGTTCTTC.

This clonotype was observed a handful of times. The chain uses TRBV6-1 and TRBJ1-1; 9 bases match TRBD1. The CDR3 is made up of 16 amino acids. V was pared by 7 bases and J by 5 bases, with 14 bases of the junction left unmatched. Germline CDR1 MNHNS, CDR2 SASEGT. CDR3: CASTDGDRVLLTEAFF. DNA of the CDR3: TGTGCCAGCACCGACGGGGACAGGGTATTGCTGACTGAAGCTTTCTTT.